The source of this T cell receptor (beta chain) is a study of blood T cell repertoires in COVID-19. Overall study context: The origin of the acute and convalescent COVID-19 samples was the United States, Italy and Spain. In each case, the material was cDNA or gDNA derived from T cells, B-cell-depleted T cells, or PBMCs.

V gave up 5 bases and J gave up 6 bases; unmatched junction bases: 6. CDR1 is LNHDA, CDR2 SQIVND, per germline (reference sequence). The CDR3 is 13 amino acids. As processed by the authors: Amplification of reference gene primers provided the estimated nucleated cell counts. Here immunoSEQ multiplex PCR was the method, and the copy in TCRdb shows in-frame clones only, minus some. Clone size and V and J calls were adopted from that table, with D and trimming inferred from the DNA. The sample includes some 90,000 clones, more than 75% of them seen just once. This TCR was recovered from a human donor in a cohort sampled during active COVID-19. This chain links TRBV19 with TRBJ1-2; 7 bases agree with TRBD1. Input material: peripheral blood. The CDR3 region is CASSVRQGHGYTF. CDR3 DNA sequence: TGTGCCAGTAGTGTCCGACAGGGCCATGGCTACACCTTC.